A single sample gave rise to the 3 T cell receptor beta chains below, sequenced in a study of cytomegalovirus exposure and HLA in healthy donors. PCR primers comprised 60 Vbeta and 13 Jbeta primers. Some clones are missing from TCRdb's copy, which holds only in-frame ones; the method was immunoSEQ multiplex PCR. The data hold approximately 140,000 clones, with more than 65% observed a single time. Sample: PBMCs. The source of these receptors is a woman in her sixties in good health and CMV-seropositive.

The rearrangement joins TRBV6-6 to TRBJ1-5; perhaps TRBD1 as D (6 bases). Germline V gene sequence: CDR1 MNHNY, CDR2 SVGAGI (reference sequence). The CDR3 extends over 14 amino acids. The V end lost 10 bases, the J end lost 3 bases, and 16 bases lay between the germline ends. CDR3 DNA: TGTGCCATCCAACAGGGAGGGAACAATCAGCCCCAGCATTTT. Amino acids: CAIQQGGNNQPQHF.

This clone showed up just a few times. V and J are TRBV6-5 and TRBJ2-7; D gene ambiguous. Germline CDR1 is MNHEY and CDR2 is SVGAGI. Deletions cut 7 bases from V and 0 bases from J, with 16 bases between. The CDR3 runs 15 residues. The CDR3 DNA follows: TGTGCCAGCACCCCTCCCGGGTCCCCCTCCTACGAGCAGTACTTC. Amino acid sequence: CASTPPGSPSYEQYF.

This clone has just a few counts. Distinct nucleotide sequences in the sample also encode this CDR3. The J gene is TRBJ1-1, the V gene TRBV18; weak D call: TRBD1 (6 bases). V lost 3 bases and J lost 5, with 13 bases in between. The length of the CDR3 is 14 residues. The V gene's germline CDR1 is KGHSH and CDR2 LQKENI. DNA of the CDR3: TGTGCCAGCTCACCTCCAGGGCAGGGGACTGAAGCTTTCTTT. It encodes CASSPPGQGTEAFF. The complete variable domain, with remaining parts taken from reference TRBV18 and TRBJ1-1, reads NAGVMQNPRHLVRRRGQEARLRCSPMKGHSHVYWYRQLPEEGLKFMVYLQKENIIDESGMPKERFSAEFPKEGPSILRIQQVVRGDSAAYFCASSPPGQGTEAFFGQGTRLTVV.